This TCR beta chain was obtained from a study of blood T cell repertoires in COVID-19. Study context: Acute and convalescent COVID-19 specimens originated in the United States, Italy and Spain. Sample material is recorded as cDNA or gDNA derived from T cells, B-cell-depleted T cells, or PBMCs.

In the original processing: How many nucleated cells were present was estimated from reference gene primer amplification. Only in-frame clones appear in the TCRdb table, and some are missing; sequencing was by immunoSEQ multiplex PCR. D and trimming come from the DNA, and the V and J calls and clone size come from that table. The profile shows fewer than 200,000 clones, roughly nine tenths of them singletons. This clone was seen only a few times. This CDR3 has 15 amino acids. The J segment lost 2 bases and the V segment lost 5 bases, leaving 8 bases of the junction unmatched. Germline CDR1 reads SEHNR; CDR2 reads FQNEAQ (reference sequence).

The clonotype comes from a man in his late teens or twenties who had recovered from COVID-19. V is TRBV7-9 and J is TRBJ2-7; 8 bases match TRBD1. Sequences were obtained from peripheral blood. The CDR3 spells CASSPTGGIPYEQYF. CDR3 nucleotides: TGTGCCAGCAGCCCTACAGGGGGGATCCCCTACGAGCAGTACTTC.